One sample yielded the 12 T cell receptor beta chains listed below, sequenced in a study of T-cell memory formation after mild COVID-19. TCRdb itself ran the 5' RACE reads through MiXCR, one entry per CDR3 protein. The repertoire includes about 180,000 distinct CDR3 sequences, 16% of them detected once, and 2% to 2.5% sits in the top ten. Sequencing used PBMCs or a T cell subset sorted from them (not recorded which). These receptors originate from an adult woman who had mild COVID-19 (a few samples of this study predate the infection). Cell type and time point are not known.

The rearrangement uses TRBV4-2 and TRBJ2-3, with 11 bases matching TRBD2. The V gene end was trimmed by 1 base and the J gene end by 0 bases; junction bases not matched to a gene: 0. The CDR3 has 16 residues. Germline V lookup: CDR1 LGHNA, CDR2 YNFKEQ. CDR3 protein: CASSQGLAGSTDTQYF. In DNA form, the CDR3 reads TGTGCCAGCAGCCAAGGACTAGCGGGGAGCACAGATACGCAGTATTTT.

This clonotype came up a few times. This chain links TRBV20-1 with TRBJ2-6; tentative D call: TRBD1 (6 bases). Between the trimmed V and J ends, which lost 3 bases and 0 bases, there was a span of 21 bases. The germline gives CDR1 DFQATT, CDR2 SNEGSKA (reference sequence). The CDR3 loop spans 19 amino acids. Here the CDR3 DNA reads TGCAGTGCTAGTTCGCCAGGGACACCCATGATCTCTGGGGCCAACGTCCTGACTTTC. It is translated as CSASSPGTPMISGANVLTF.

In DNA, the CDR3 is TGCAGTGCTATTAAGGGGGGACAAGAGACCCAGTACTTC. Its protein product is CSAIKGGQETQYF. The genes are TRBV20-1 and TRBJ2-5; D tentatively fits TRBD1 or TRBD2 (6 bases each). Trimming took 4 bases from V and 2 from J, leaving 11 bases between them. This CDR3 has 13 amino acids. CDR1 and CDR2 (germline): DFQATT, SNEGSKA (reference sequence).

The chain combines TRBV7-2 with TRBJ2-3, with 14 bases identical to TRBD2. Trimming removed 5 bases from V and 2 bases from J; junction bases left unmatched: 3. Germline CDR1 and CDR2: SGHTA and FQGNSA. The CDR3 is made up of 16 amino acids. CDR3 nucleotides: TGTGCCAGCAGCACGGGACTAGCGGGGGCCACAGATACGCAGTATTTT. Its protein is CASSTGLAGATDTQYF.

The chain carries TRBV27 and TRBJ2-2, with D possibly TRBD2 on 6 matching bases. Germline V gene lookup returns CDR1 MNHEY and CDR2 SMNVEV (reference sequence). V shed 7 bases and J shed 1 base, with 16 bases lying between them. CDR3 size: 16 residues. This CDR3 reads CASNAKGRMNTGELFF. In DNA, the CDR3 is TGTGCCAGCAATGCGAAAGGGAGGATGAACACCGGGGAGCTGTTTTTT.

As for this clonotype: One junction end does not reproduce the germline sequence, and a read error may be involved. This chain joins TRBV6-1 and TRBJ2-3; 12 nucleotides agree with TRBD2. Per the germline V gene, CDR1 is MNHNS and CDR2 is SASEGT. The CDR3 has 15 amino acids. The DNA of the CDR3 is TGTGCCAGCAGCGAAGGACTAGCGGGGACGGATACGCAGTATTTT. Translating it yields CASSEGLAGTDTQYF.

The chain has TRBV12-3 or TRBV12-4 and TRBJ2-7; D perhaps matches TRBD2 (5 bases). V lost 3 bases and J lost 4, with 16 bases in between. The CDR3 is 15 residues long. The CDR3 nucleotides read TGTGCCAGCAGTTTTCATGCCTCGGGAAAATACGAGCAGTACTTC. It encodes CASSFHASGKYEQYF.

The chain joins TRBV7-2 to TRBJ1-5, with D tentatively TRBD1 (5 bases). Germline V CDR1 and CDR2: SGHTA, FQGNSA. The V and J ends lost 5 bases and 0 bases respectively, with 23 bases between them. This CDR3 is built from 19 residues. CDR3: CASSHYGHLGKPSNQPQHF. The CDR3 DNA reads as TGTGCCAGCAGCCACTACGGACATCTAGGGAAACCTAGCAATCAGCCCCAGCATTTT.

This clonotype was observed a few times. The chain combines TRBV3-1 with TRBJ2-5; TRBD2 is a possible D gene (6 bases). The CDR3 covers 16 residues. V shed 0 bases and J shed 1 base, with 12 bases lying between them. In germline, CDR1 is LGHDT, CDR2 YNNKEL (reference sequence). In DNA form, the CDR3 reads TGTGCCAGCAGCCAAGAACGGCTAGCGACCCAAGAGACCCAGTACTTC. Translating gives CASSQERLATQETQYF.

The chain recombines TRBV5-1 with TRBJ2-1, with D possibly TRBD2 on 6 matching bases. The CDR3 runs 16 residues. V lost 3 bases and J lost 6, with 19 bases in between. The germline CDR1 and CDR2 sequences are SGHRS and YFSETQ. CDR3 nucleotide sequence: TGCGCCAGCAGCTCTTCGGGCAAGGTGGGGGGCAATGAGCAGTTCTTC. The encoded protein is CASSSSGKVGGNEQFF. Based on the CDR3 plus reference TRBV5-1 and TRBJ2-1, the full variable domain is KAGVTQTPRYLIKTRGQQVTLSCSPISGHRSVSWYQQTPGQGLQFLFEYFSETQRNKGNFPGRFSGRQFSNSRSEMNVSTLELGDSALYLCASSSSGKVGGNEQFFGPGTRLTVL.

J is TRBJ2-5 and V is TRBV29-1, with a possible D match to TRBD1 (6 bases). The CDR3 runs 15 residues. The germline V gene has CDR1 SQVTM and CDR2 ANQGSEA. V gave up 5 bases and J gave up 2 bases, with 18 bases separating them. The CDR3 coding sequence is TGCAGCGTTCAAAAACCAGGGGACCCTCAAGAGACCCAGTACTTC. Its translation: CSVQKPGDPQETQYF.

There are a few counts of this clonotype. The chain recombines TRBV12-3 or TRBV12-4 with TRBJ1-3; D is unclear. V lost 3 bases and J 0 bases, leaving 9 bases between the germline ends. This CDR3 has 15 amino acids. In DNA, the CDR3 is TGTGCCAGCAGTTTTGACGAGAGCTCTGGAAACACCATATATTTT. Amino acids: CASSFDESSGNTIYF.